Listed below are T cell receptor beta chains from one sample, sequenced in a study of blood T cell repertoires in COVID-19. Produced via immunoSEQ multiplex PCR; TCRdb's table is partial and in-frame only. Of under 300,000 clones listed, 82% were seen once; the top ten hold about 15%. The sample was PBMCs or T cells enriched from blood (not recorded which). These receptors were collected from a man aged 40-50 years who had recovered from COVID-19. Each CDR3 is given with its conserved first and last residue. The order of the fields is CDR3 protein, CDR3 DNA, D gene, V gene, clone size, J gene. The D gene is left open where the match is weak. Size tells how often a clone was seen (once, few, many) or the class of an expanded clone, and some rows leave it out.

CDR3: CAISEGQGDEAFF
DNA: TGTGCCATCAGTGAGGGCCAGGGGGATGAAGCTTTCTTT
D: TRBD1
V: TRBV10-3
size: .
J: TRBJ1-1

CDR3: CSARRDYGYTF
DNA: TGCAGTGCTAGACGGGACTATGGCTACACCTTC
D: .
V: TRBV20-1
size: .
J: TRBJ1-2

CDR3: CASARGSEAFF
DNA: TGCGCCAGCGCCCGAGGGAGTGAAGCTTTCTTT
D: .
V: TRBV5-1
size: .
J: TRBJ1-1

CDR3: CSVYSGVEQFF
DNA: TGCAGCGTATATAGCGGGGTTGAGCAGTTCTTC
D: TRBD2
V: TRBV29-1
size: .
J: TRBJ2-1

CDR3: CASSFDRGNQPQHF
DNA: TGTGCCAGCAGCTTTGACAGGGGGAATCAGCCCCAGCATTTT
D: TRBD1
V: TRBV5-5
size: .
J: TRBJ1-5

CDR3: CASRSLIAGVDEQYF
DNA: TGTGCCAGCAGATCTCTGATAGCGGGAGTCGACGAGCAGTACTTC
D: TRBD2
V: TRBV2
size: .
J: TRBJ2-7

CDR3: CAIRGQAELFF
DNA: TGTGCCATCAGGGGACAGGCGGAGCTGTTTTTT
D: TRBD1
V: TRBV10-3
size: .
J: TRBJ2-2

CDR3: CASSFPAGGQETQYF
DNA: TGTGCCAGCAGCTTTCCAGCGGGGGGCCAAGAGACCCAGTACTTC
D: TRBD2
V: TRBV5-4
size: once
J: TRBJ2-5

CDR3: CASSPPGAAYNEQFF
DNA: TGTGCCAGCAGCCCCCCTGGGGCTGCCTACAATGAGCAGTTCTTC
D: .
V: TRBV7-9
size: once
J: TRBJ2-1

CDR3: CASSQLQSYCYGYTF
DNA: TGCGCCAGCAGTCAACTGCAGTCGTATTGCTATGGCTACACCTTC
D: .
V: TRBV23-1
size: few
J: TRBJ1-2

CDR3: CASRTGTRRDSPLHF
DNA: TGTGCCAGCAGGACAGGGACAAGAAGGGATTCACCCCTCCACTTT
D: TRBD1
V: TRBV6-5
size: .
J: TRBJ1-6

CDR3: CASSPHRGEATNEKLFF
DNA: TGTGCCAGCTCACCGCACAGGGGTGAGGCGACTAATGAAAAACTGTTTTTT
D: TRBD1
V: TRBV18
size: .
J: TRBJ1-4

CDR3: CAWRSQAGTEAFF
DNA: TGTGCCTGGAGGTCCCAGGCGGGGACTGAAGCTTTCTTT
D: .
V: TRBV30
size: .
J: TRBJ1-1

CDR3: CASSSLRDRNYEQYF
DNA: TGTGCCAGCAGCTCCCTTCGGGACAGGAACTACGAGCAGTACTTC
D: TRBD1
V: TRBV5-4
size: .
J: TRBJ2-7

CDR3: CASSQGEINEQFF
DNA: TGTGCCAGCAGTCAGGGGGAAATAAATGAGCAGTTCTTC
D: TRBD1
V: TRBV6-6
size: .
J: TRBJ2-1

CDR3: CASSASGGSSYNEQFF
DNA: TGTGCCAGCAGCGCTAGCGGGGGGAGCTCCTACAATGAGCAGTTCTTC
D: TRBD2
V: TRBV2
size: .
J: TRBJ2-1

CDR3: CASSLRSNTEAFF
DNA: TGTGCCAGCAGCTTGAGGAGCAACACTGAAGCTTTCTTT
D: .
V: TRBV7-3
size: .
J: TRBJ1-1

CDR3: CASSLSAGVTGELFF
DNA: TGTGCCAGCAGCTTATCGGCAGGGGTGACCGGGGAGCTGTTTTTT
D: .
V: TRBV7-9
size: .
J: TRBJ2-2

CDR3: CASMGGLRVDEQFF
DNA: TGTGCCAGCATGGGGGGACTGCGGGTAGATGAGCAGTTCTTC
D: .
V: TRBV3-1/TRBV3-2
size: .
J: TRBJ2-1

CDR3: CASSSPPGSYEQYF
DNA: TGTGCCAGCAGCTCCCCTCCCGGGTCCTACGAGCAGTACTTC
D: .
V: TRBV21-1
size: once
J: TRBJ2-7

CDR3: CASSERVRDIHYGYTF
DNA: TGCGCCAGCAGTGAGCGAGTTCGGGACATCCACTATGGCTACACCTTC
D: .
V: TRBV10-1
size: .
J: TRBJ1-2

CDR3: CASSLVRGTDTQYF
DNA: TGTGCCAGCAGCTTAGTGCGAGGGACAGATACGCAGTATTTT
D: .
V: TRBV13
size: .
J: TRBJ2-3

CDR3: CASSLPQDYEQYF
DNA: TGTGCCAGCAGCTTGCCACAGGACTACGAGCAGTACTTC
D: .
V: TRBV5-6
size: many
J: TRBJ2-7

CDR3: CASSQRRESYGYTF
DNA: TGTGCCAGCAGTCAACGGAGGGAATCCTATGGCTACACCTTC
D: .
V: TRBV6-5
size: .
J: TRBJ1-2

CDR3: CASSPLSSGNTIYF
DNA: TGTGCCAGTAGTCCACTAAGCTCTGGAAACACCATATATTTT
D: .
V: TRBV19
size: .
J: TRBJ1-3

CDR3: CASSSALGVYEQYF
DNA: TGCGCCAGCAGCTCGGCCCTAGGAGTCTACGAGCAGTACTTC
D: .
V: TRBV5-1
size: .
J: TRBJ2-7

CDR3: CASSTLGGANSPLHF
DNA: TGTGCCAGCAGCACACTCGGAGGCGCTAATTCACCCCTCCACTTT
D: .
V: TRBV9
size: .
J: TRBJ1-6

CDR3: CASGVLTDRSNQPQHF
DNA: TGTGCCAGCGGAGTCCTGACCGATAGGAGCAATCAGCCCCAGCATTTT
D: .
V: TRBV28
size: .
J: TRBJ1-5

CDR3: CASSLITGGPYGYTF
DNA: TGCGCCAGCAGCTTGATAACAGGGGGACCGTATGGCTACACCTTC
D: TRBD1
V: TRBV5-1
size: .
J: TRBJ1-2

CDR3: CASSVLPGGPNTQYF
DNA: TGTGCCAGCAGCGTCCTGCCGGGGGGGCCGAATACGCAGTATTTT
D: TRBD2
V: TRBV7-3
size: .
J: TRBJ2-3

CDR3: CASSLDPVGSNQPQHF
DNA: TGCGCCAGCAGCTTGGATCCCGTCGGGAGCAATCAGCCCCAGCATTTT
D: .
V: TRBV5-1
size: .
J: TRBJ1-5

CDR3: CASSPRGSDLWNSPLHF
DNA: TGTGCCAGCAGTCCCCGGGGGTCAGACCTATGGAATTCACCCCTCCACTTT
D: .
V: TRBV25-1
size: .
J: TRBJ1-6

CDR3: CATSSALGTAEKLFF
DNA: TGTGCCACCAGCAGCGCCCTCGGGACAGCTGAAAAACTGTTTTTT
D: TRBD1
V: TRBV15
size: once
J: TRBJ1-4

CDR3: CASSSISGTGANGYTF
DNA: TGTGCCAGCAGTTCGATCTCAGGGACAGGGGCGAATGGCTACACCTTC
D: TRBD1
V: TRBV6-5
size: .
J: TRBJ1-2

CDR3: CASSPGTVSNYGYTF
DNA: TGTGCCAGCAGCCCCGGGACAGTATCTAACTATGGCTACACCTTC
D: TRBD1
V: TRBV9
size: .
J: TRBJ1-2

CDR3: CASTWAGTGTYEQYF
DNA: TGTGCCAGCACCTGGGCCGGGACTGGAACCTACGAGCAGTACTTC
D: .
V: TRBV27
size: .
J: TRBJ2-7

CDR3: CATSASGGYTF
DNA: TGTGCCACCAGTGCTTCCGGTGGCTACACCTTC
D: .
V: TRBV24-1
size: .
J: TRBJ1-2

CDR3: CASSYAADRRTEAFF
DNA: TGTGCCAGCAGTTATGCGGCCGATCGAAGGACTGAAGCTTTCTTT
D: .
V: TRBV6-5
size: .
J: TRBJ1-1

CDR3: CAISERTATYNEQFF
DNA: TGTGCCATCAGTGAACGGACAGCCACCTACAATGAGCAGTTCTTC
D: .
V: TRBV10-3
size: .
J: TRBJ2-1

CDR3: CASSPARPLGSTGELFF
DNA: TGTGCCAGCAGTCCAGCGCGTCCTCTCGGGAGCACCGGGGAGCTGTTTTTT
D: .
V: TRBV27
size: .
J: TRBJ2-2

CDR3: CASTLEGHINQPQHF
DNA: TGTGCCAGTACCCTAGAGGGACACATCAATCAGCCCCAGCATTTT
D: .
V: TRBV19
size: .
J: TRBJ1-5

CDR3: CASSGAALGETQYF
DNA: TGTGCCAGCAGTGGGGCGGCCCTGGGAGAGACCCAGTACTTC
D: .
V: TRBV27
size: .
J: TRBJ2-5

CDR3: CASSVVPANEQFF
DNA: TGTGCCAGCAGCGTAGTTCCCGCGAATGAGCAGTTCTTC
D: .
V: TRBV9
size: .
J: TRBJ2-1

CDR3: CASGGNRKNTEAFF
DNA: TGTGCCAGCGGGGGGAACCGAAAGAACACTGAAGCTTTCTTT
D: .
V: TRBV28
size: .
J: TRBJ1-1

CDR3: CSALKGGQETQYF
DNA: TGCAGCGCCCTCAAGGGGGGGCAAGAGACCCAGTACTTC
D: .
V: TRBV29-1
size: .
J: TRBJ2-5

CDR3: CASSDRGAGFGYTF
DNA: TGTGCCAGCAGTGACAGGGGCGCGGGCTTTGGCTACACCTTC
D: .
V: TRBV2
size: many
J: TRBJ1-2

CDR3: CATSPRGVGIQYF
DNA: TGTGCCACCAGTCCCAGGGGGGTAGGCATTCAGTACTTC
D: .
V: TRBV24-1
size: .
J: TRBJ2-4

CDR3: CASSYLVESYEQYF
DNA: TGTGCCAGCAGTTACTTGGTAGAATCCTACGAGCAGTACTTC
D: .
V: TRBV6-5
size: .
J: TRBJ2-7

CDR3: CASSFLNRGIQYF
DNA: TGTGCCAGCAGCTTTCTAAACCGGGGCATTCAGTACTTC
D: .
V: TRBV7-9
size: .
J: TRBJ2-4

CDR3: CASSPPYPRPENTIYF
DNA: TGTGCCAGCAGCCCTCCCTACCCGCGGCCTGAGAACACCATATATTTT
D: .
V: TRBV28
size: once
J: TRBJ1-3

CDR3: CASSPNNEQFF
DNA: TGTGCCAGCAGCCCCAACAATGAGCAGTTCTTC
D: .
V: TRBV5-5
size: once
J: TRBJ2-1

CDR3: CASSMGLLTDTQYF
DNA: TGTGCCAGCAGCATGGGACTCCTCACAGATACGCAGTATTTT
D: .
V: TRBV7-2
size: .
J: TRBJ2-3

CDR3: CASSQVSADSEQFF
DNA: TGTGCCAGCAGCCAAGTGTCGGCGGACAGTGAGCAGTTCTTC
D: .
V: TRBV14
size: .
J: TRBJ2-1

CDR3: CSAMMFPESFF
DNA: TGCAGTGCTATGATGTTCCCGGAGAGTTTCTTT
D: .
V: TRBV20-1
size: .
J: TRBJ1-1

CDR3: CSAQQGGGYTF
DNA: TGCAGTGCTCAACAGGGGGGCGGCTACACCTTC
D: TRBD1
V: TRBV20-1
size: .
J: TRBJ1-2

CDR3: CAWSRGPRGYTF
DNA: TGTGCCTGGAGCCGGGGTCCCCGGGGCTACACCTTC
D: .
V: TRBV30
size: .
J: TRBJ1-2

CDR3: CASNTDSWDTIYF
DNA: TGTGCCAGTAACACGGACTCTTGGGACACCATATATTTT
D: .
V: TRBV12-3/TRBV12-4
size: .
J: TRBJ1-3

CDR3: CASSDPWWGRGDTEAFF
DNA: TGTGCCAGCAGCGACCCCTGGTGGGGGAGGGGAGACACTGAAGCTTTCTTT
D: .
V: TRBV7-9
size: .
J: TRBJ1-1

CDR3: CASKMPGGNQPQHF
DNA: TGTGCCAGCAAAATGCCAGGGGGAAATCAGCCCCAGCATTTT
D: TRBD1
V: TRBV6-5
size: .
J: TRBJ1-5

CDR3: CASSLSHGGGGGNEQFF
DNA: TGTGCCAGCTCACTAAGCCACGGTGGCGGGGGGGGCAATGAGCAGTTCTTC
D: TRBD2
V: TRBV18
size: once
J: TRBJ2-1